This T cell receptor (beta chain) was profiled in a study of cytotoxic CD8 clonotypes in ibrutinib-treated CLL. Study findings and constraints: Having risen at ibrutinib response, clonality had fallen back toward baseline by progression.

Germline loops: CDR1 MNHEY, CDR2 SMNVEV (reference sequence). CDR3 length equals 17 residues. Trimming left V 5 bases short and J 7 bases short, with 26 bases between. Profiled with immunoSEQ multiplex PCR; TCRdb holds only in-frame clones, not every one. The repertoire includes 80,000 to 95,000 clones, 70% to 80% of them detected once, and about 4.8% sits in the top ten. On this clone: Its cognate antigen is unknown.

The receptor was isolated from a human donor with chronic lymphocytic leukemia. V and J are TRBV27 and TRBJ1-1; the D gene is possibly TRBD1 (5 bases). This specimen was PBMCs, taken after 12 months of ibrutinib treatment. CDR3 nucleotides: TGTGCCAGCAGTCGCCAGGGCGAGCGGCCCCTGGGCCTTGAAGCTTTCTTT. It yields the protein CASSRQGERPLGLEAFF.